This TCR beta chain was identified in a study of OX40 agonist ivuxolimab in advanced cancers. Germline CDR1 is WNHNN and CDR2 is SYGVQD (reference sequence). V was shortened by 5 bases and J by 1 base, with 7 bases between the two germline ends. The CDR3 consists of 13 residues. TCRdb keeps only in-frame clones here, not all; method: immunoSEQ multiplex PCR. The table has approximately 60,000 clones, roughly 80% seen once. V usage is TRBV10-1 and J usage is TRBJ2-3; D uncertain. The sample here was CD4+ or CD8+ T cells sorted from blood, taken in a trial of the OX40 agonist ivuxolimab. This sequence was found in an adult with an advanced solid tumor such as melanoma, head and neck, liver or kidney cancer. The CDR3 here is CASSIAGTDTQYF. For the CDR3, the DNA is TGCGCCAGCAGTATTGCGGGCACAGATACGCAGTATTTT.